This T cell receptor (beta chain) was sequenced in a study of cytomegalovirus exposure and HLA in healthy donors (dated by TCRdb to between 2016 and 2019). With respect to the entire study: A later analysis indicated that the roughly 120 validation repertoires were generated on the platform also employed for the 650 to 850 repertoires of the first cohort. The aim of the study was to test whether cataloging public T cell receptors could identify signatures of past pathogen exposure. To predict cytomegalovirus infection status, the study combined high-throughput TCR immunosequencing, statistical association of individual TCRs with disease status, and machine learning. Besides the first cohort of 666 subjects, a separate validation cohort made up of roughly 120 different subjects was used. Results and caveats for the whole study, not just this receptor: In both the original and validation cohorts, the classifier was reported to diagnose cytomegalovirus status with high specificity and sensitivity. According to the authors, the approach could potentially be generalized to other disease states and immunological phenotypes. Subsequent analysis determined that TCRs grouped into clusters in the first cohort also showed a tendency toward co-occurrence across the 120 or so validation repertoires, and about 93% of cluster scores exceeded 0. A total of about 150 TCR beta chains were listed by the study as associated with cytomegalovirus. While some public TCRs were present in many individuals, most TCR sequences turned up only very rarely across donors. All 120 or so repertoires were used to score co-occurrence in the validation cohort in a later analysis, because that analysis had no HLA typing for the cohort. A few of the identified cytomegalovirus-associated TCR beta chains were confirmed in vitro to be specific for cytomegalovirus antigens.

About this clone: Its cognate antigen has yet to be identified. Qualities for individual bases were not recorded, and no much larger clone is one base off.

Donors formed part of the validation cohort, which comprised some 120 subjects and was distinct from the first cohort of several hundred subjects. Library generation was performed with the immunoSEQ multiplex PCR assay. The published analysis was carried out like this. A statistical classification framework was developed to diagnose cytomegalovirus status using the catalog of TCR beta chain sequences. TCRdb took this table from immuneACCESS and kept in-frame rearrangements with V and J called. Such tables lack part of the clones; where checked against another copy, unresolved V genes explain under half of the gap, and the rest is unexplained. The V and J calls and clone size were taken over from that table, and D and trimming were inferred from the DNA. Within this sample are hundreds of thousands of clones, with about nine tenths of them counted one time only. 0.83% of the sample comes from the top ten.

The CDR3 has 16 amino acids, counting the end cysteine and phenylalanine. The retained sequence is limited to the CDR3, 48 bases, with the frame set at the first base. The rearranged segments are TRBV21-1 and TRBJ2-5; no check of the table's D call, TRBD2, against the DNA was made. TRBV21-1 is reported as a pseudogene. The clonotype was recovered from a young woman in good health and CMV-seronegative. Sequencing input: PBMCs. The encoded CDR3 is CASSKEVPGGMETQYF. The nucleotide sequence is TGTGCCAGCAGCAAAGAAGTCCCGGGGGGGATGGAGACCCAGTACTTC.